This section outlines one T cell receptor beta chain sequence together with its context. This sample stems from a study of response to subunit inactivated influenza vaccine. One entry per CDR3 protein results from TCRdb running MiXCR on the RT-PCR reads. The sample holds 600,000 to 850,000 distinct CDR3 sequences, 12% to 15% seen once. Looked up from germline, CDR1 is SQVTM and CDR2 is ANQGSEA. The CDR3 sequence is 16 residues long. The ends lost 1 base at V and 4 bases at J; junction bases unmatched: 9. This receptor was taken from a man in his fifties or sixties who received an inactivated influenza vaccine. This chain links TRBV29-1 with TRBJ2-1; 8 positions agree with TRBD2. The sample consisted of PBMCs from blood, taken approximately 15 days before vaccination. The CDR3 region has the DNA TGCAGCGTTGAAGTGCAAACTAGCGGCTTATACAATGAGCAGTTCTTC. Encoded protein: CSVEVQTSGLYNEQFF.